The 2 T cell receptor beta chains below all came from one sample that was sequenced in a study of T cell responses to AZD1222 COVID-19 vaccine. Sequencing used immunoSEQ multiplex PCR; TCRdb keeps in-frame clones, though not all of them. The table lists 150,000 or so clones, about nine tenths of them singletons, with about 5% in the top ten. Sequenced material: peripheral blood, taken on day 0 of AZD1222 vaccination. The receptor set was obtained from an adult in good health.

The CDR3 sequence: CASSRDVNTEAFF. The CDR3 nucleotides read TGTGCCAGCAGCCGGGACGTGAACACTGAAGCTTTCTTT. The chain joins TRBV9 to TRBJ1-1; possible D gene TRBD1, 5 bases. Trimming left V 4 bases short and J 0 bases short, with 7 bases between. This CDR3 spans 13 amino acids. Germline lookup yields CDR1 SGDLS and CDR2 YYNGEE.

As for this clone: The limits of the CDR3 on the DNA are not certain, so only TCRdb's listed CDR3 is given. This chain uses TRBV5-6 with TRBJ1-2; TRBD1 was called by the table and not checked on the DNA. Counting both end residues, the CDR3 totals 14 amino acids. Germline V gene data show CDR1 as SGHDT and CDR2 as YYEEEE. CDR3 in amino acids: CASILGQQPYGYTF.